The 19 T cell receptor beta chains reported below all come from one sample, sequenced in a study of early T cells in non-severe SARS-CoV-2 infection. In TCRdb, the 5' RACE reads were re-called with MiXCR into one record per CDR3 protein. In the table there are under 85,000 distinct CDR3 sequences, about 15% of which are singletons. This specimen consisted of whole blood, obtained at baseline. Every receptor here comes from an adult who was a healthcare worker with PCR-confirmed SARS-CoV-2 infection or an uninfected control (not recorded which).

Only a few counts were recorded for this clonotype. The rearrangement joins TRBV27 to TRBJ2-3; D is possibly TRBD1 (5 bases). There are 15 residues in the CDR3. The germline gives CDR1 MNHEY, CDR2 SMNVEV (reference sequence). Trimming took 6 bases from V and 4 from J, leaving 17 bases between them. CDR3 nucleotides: TGTGCCAGCAGCCCGATTGGGGCCGTCGCAGATACGCAGTATTTT. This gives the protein CASSPIGAVADTQYF.

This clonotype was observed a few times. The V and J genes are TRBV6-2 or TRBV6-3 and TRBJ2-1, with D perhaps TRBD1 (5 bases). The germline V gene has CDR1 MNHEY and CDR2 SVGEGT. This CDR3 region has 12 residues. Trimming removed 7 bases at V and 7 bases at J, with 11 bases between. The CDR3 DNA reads TGTGCCAGCAAGCCAAGGGGAAATGAGCAGTTCTTC. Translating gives CASKPRGNEQFF.

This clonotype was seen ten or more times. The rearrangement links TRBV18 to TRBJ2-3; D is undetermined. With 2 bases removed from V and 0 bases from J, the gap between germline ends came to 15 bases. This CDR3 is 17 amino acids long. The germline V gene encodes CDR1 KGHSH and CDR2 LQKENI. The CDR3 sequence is CASSPGSRRPSTDTQYF. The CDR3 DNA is TGTGCCAGCTCACCAGGATCCCGACGCCCTAGCACAGATACGCAGTATTTT.

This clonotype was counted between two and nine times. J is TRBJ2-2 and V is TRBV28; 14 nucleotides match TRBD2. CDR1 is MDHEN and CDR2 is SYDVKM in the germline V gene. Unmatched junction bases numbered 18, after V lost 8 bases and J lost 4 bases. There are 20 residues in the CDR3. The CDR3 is CASPSGTSGSWGFGTGELFF. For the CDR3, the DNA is TGTGCCAGCCCTAGCGGGACTAGCGGGAGCTGGGGGTTTGGCACCGGGGAGCTGTTTTTT.

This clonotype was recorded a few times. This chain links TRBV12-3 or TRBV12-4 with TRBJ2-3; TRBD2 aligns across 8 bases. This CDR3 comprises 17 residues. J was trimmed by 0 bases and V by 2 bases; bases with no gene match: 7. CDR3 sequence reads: CASSLLALAASTDTQYF. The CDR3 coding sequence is TGTGCCAGCAGTTTATTGGCACTAGCGGCAAGCACAGATACGCAGTATTTT.

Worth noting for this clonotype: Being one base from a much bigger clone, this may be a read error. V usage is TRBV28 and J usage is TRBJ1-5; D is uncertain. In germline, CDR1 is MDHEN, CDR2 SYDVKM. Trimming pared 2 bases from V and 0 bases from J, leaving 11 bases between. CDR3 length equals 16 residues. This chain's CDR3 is CASSLETPYSNQPQHF. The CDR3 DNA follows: TGTGCCAGCAGTTTAGAGACACCTTATAGCAATCAGCCCCAGCATTTT.

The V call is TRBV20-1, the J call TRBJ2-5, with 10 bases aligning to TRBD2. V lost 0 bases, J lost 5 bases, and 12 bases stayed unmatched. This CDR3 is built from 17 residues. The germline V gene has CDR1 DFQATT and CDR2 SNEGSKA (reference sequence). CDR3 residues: CSARDLRAGGPLETQYF. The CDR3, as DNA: TGCAGTGCTAGAGATTTGCGAGCGGGAGGGCCGTTGGAGACCCAGTACTTC.

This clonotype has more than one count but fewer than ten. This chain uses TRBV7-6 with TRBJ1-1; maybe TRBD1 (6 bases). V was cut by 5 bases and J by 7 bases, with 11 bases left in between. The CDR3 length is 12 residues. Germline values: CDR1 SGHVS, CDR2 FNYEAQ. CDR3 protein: CASSPGTSEAFF. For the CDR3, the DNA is TGTGCCAGCAGCCCTGGGACAAGTGAAGCTTTCTTT.

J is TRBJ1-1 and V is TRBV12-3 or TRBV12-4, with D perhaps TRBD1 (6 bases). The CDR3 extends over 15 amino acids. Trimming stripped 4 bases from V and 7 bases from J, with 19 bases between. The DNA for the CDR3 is TGTGCCAGCAGTTCCCAACAGAGAGGGGGAAATGAAGCTTTCTTT. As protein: CASSSQQRGGNEAFF.

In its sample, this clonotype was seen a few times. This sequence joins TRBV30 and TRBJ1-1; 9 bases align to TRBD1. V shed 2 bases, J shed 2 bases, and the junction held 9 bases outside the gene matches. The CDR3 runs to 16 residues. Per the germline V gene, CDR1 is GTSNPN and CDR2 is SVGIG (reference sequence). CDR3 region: CAWSPRLDRGNTEAFF. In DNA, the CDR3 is TGTGCCTGGAGTCCCAGACTGGACAGGGGAAACACTGAAGCTTTCTTT.

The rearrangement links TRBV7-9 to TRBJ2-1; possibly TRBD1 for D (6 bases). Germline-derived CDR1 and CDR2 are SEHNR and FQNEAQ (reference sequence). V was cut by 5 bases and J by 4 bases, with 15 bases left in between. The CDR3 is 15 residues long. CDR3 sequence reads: CASSPPGALYNEQFF. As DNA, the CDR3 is TGTGCCAGCAGCCCCCCAGGGGCCCTTTACAATGAGCAGTTCTTC.

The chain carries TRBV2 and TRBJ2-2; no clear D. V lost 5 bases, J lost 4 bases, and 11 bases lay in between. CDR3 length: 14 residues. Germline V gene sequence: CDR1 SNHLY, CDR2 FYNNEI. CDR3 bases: TGTGCCAGCAGTTTAGACGGATTCACCGGGGAGCTGTTTTTT. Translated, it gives CASSLDGFTGELFF.

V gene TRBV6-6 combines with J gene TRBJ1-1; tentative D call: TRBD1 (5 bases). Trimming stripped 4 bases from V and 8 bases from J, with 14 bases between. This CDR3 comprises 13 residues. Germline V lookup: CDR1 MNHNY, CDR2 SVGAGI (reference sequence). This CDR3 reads CASSFDTGQEAFF. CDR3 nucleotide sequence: TGTGCCAGCAGTTTCGACACGGGGCAGGAAGCTTTCTTT.

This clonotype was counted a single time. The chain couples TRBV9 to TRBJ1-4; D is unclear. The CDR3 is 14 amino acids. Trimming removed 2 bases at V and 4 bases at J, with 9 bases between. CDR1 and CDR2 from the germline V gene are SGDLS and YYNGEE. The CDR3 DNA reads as TGTGCCAGCAGCGTCGGCCAGAATAATGAAAAACTGTTTTTT. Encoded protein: CASSVGQNNEKLFF.

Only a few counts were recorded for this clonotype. In DNA form, the CDR3 reads TGCGCCAGCAGCTCCGGGACTAGCGGCCGATACCCAGATACGCAGTATTTT. Amino acid sequence: CASSSGTSGRYPDTQYF. The V gene is TRBV5-1, the J gene TRBJ2-3; 11 bases are shared with TRBD2. After removal of 3 bases from V and 4 bases from J, the junction contained 10 bases not matched to a gene. The germline V gene has CDR1 SGHRS and CDR2 YFSETQ. The CDR3 is made up of 17 amino acids. The full variable domain, its missing parts supplied by reference TRBV5-1 and TRBJ2-3, is KAGVTQTPRYLIKTRGQQVTLSCSPISGHRSVSWYQQTPGQGLQFLFEYFSETQRNKGNFPGRFSGRQFSNSRSEMNVSTLELGDSALYLCASSSGTSGRYPDTQYFGPGTRLTVL.

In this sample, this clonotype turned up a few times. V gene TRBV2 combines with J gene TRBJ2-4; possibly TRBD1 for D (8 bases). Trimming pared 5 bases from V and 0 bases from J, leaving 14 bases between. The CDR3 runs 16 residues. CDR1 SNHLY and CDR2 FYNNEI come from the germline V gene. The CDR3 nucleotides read TGTGCCAGCAGTCCCACAGGGGGGGAAGCCAAAAACATTCAGTACTTC. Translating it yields CASSPTGGEAKNIQYF.

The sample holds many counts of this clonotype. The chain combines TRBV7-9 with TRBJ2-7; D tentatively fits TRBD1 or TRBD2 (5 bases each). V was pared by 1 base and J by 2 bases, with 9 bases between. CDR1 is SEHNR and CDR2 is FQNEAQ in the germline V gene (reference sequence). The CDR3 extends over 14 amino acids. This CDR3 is CASSLGDATYEQYF. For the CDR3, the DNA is TGTGCCAGCAGCTTAGGGGACGCAACCTACGAGCAGTACTTC. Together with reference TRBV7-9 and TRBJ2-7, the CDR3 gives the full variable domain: DTGVSQNPRHKITKRGQNVTFRCDPISEHNRLYWYRQTLGQGPEFLTYFQNEAQLEKSRLLSDRFSAERPKGSFSTLEIQRTEQGDSAMYLCASSLGDATYEQYFGPGTRLTVT.

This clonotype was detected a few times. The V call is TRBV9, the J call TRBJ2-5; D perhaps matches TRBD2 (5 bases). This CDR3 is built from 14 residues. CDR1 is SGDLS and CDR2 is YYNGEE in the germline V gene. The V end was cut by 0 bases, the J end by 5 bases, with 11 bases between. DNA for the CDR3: TGTGCCAGCAGCGTAGAGGGAGAATCGGAGACCCAGTACTTC. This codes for CASSVEGESETQYF.

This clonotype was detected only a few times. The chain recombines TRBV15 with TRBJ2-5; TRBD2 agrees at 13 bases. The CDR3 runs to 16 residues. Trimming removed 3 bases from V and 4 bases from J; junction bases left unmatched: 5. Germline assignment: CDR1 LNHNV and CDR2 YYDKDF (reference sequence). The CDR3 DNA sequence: TGTGCCACCAGCAGCGGACTAGCGGGAGATACAGAGACCCAGTACTTC. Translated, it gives CATSSGLAGDTETQYF.